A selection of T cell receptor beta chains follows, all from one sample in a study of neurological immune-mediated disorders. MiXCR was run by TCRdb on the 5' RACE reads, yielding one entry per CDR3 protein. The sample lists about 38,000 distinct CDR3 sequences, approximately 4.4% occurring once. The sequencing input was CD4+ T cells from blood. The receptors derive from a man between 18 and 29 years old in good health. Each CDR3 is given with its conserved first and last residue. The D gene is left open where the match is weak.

CDR3aa: CASSNRNQPQHF
d_gene: NA
v_gene: TRBV6-6

CDR3aa: CASSHRNTQYF
d_gene: NA
v_gene: TRBV6-5

CDR3aa: CASSSNVRGGGETQYF
d_gene: TRBD2
v_gene: TRBV7-2

CDR3aa: CASSQDTGYNYIQYF
d_gene: NA
v_gene: TRBV3-1

CDR3aa: CASSLYMDRANQPQHF
d_gene: NA
v_gene: TRBV27

CDR3aa: CASSQVGYGSGGTGELFF
d_gene: NA
v_gene: TRBV4-2

CDR3aa: CSASPGGSYEQYF
d_gene: NA
v_gene: TRBV20-1

CDR3aa: CASSPQARATGELFF
d_gene: NA
v_gene: TRBV5-1

CDR3aa: CASSLSGGNLQETQYF
d_gene: NA
v_gene: TRBV5-1

CDR3aa: CSARDVKFGQYF
d_gene: NA
v_gene: TRBV20-1

CDR3aa: CASSFGTPLHF
d_gene: NA
v_gene: TRBV12-3/TRBV12-4

CDR3aa: CASTVVAGASQPQHF
d_gene: NA
v_gene: TRBV19

CDR3aa: CASSLAPGTRETQYF
d_gene: TRBD2
v_gene: TRBV5-1

CDR3aa: CASSLAEMREGPEAFF
d_gene: NA
v_gene: TRBV5-5

CDR3aa: CASKRGWNTEAFF
d_gene: NA
v_gene: TRBV9

CDR3aa: CASSQTGGYEQYF
d_gene: TRBD1
v_gene: TRBV4-2

CDR3aa: CASGLSDEQFF
d_gene: NA
v_gene: TRBV12-5